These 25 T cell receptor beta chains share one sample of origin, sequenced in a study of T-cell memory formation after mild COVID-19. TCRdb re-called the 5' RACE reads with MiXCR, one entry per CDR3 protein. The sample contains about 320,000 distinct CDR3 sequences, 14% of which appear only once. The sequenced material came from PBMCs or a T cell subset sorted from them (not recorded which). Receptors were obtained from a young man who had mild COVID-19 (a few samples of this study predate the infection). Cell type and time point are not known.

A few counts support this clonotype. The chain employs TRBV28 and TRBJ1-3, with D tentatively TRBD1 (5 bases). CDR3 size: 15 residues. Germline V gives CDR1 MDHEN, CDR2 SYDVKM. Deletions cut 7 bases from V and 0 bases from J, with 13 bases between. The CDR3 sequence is CASNWGGISGNTIYF. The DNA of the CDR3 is TGTGCCAGCAACTGGGGGGGGATCTCTGGAAACACCATATATTTT.

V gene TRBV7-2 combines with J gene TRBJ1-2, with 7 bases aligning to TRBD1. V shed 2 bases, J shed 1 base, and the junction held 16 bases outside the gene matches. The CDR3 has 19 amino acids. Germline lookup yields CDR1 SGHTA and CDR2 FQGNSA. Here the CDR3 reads CASSLWFRQGGYRNYGYTF. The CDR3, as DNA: TGTGCCAGCAGCTTATGGTTCCGGCAGGGGGGATACCGTAACTATGGCTACACCTTC.

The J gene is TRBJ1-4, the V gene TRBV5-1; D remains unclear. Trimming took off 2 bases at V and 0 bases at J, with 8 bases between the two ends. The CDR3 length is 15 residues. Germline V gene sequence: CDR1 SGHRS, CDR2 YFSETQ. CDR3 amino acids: CASSFGGATNEKLFF. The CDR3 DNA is TGCGCCAGCAGCTTCGGAGGAGCAACTAATGAAAAACTGTTTTTT.

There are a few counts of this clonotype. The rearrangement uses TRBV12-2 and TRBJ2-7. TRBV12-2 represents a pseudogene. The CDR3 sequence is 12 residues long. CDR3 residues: CASRLFRDEQYV. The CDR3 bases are TGTGCAAGTCGCTTATTTCGGGACGAGCAGTACGTC.

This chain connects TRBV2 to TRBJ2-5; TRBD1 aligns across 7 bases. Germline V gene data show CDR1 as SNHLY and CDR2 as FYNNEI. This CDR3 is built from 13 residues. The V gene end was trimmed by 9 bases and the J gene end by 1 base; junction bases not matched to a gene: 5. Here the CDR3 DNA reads TGTGCCAGGCGGACAGGCCTCCAAGAGACCCAGTACTTC. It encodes CARRTGLQETQYF.

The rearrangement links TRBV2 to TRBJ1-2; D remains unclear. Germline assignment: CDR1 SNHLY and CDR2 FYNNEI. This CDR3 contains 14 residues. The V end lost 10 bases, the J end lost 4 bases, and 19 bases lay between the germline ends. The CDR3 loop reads CATTGGLAPYGYTF. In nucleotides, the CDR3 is TGTGCCACTACGGGAGGGCTGGCCCCCTATGGCTACACCTTC.

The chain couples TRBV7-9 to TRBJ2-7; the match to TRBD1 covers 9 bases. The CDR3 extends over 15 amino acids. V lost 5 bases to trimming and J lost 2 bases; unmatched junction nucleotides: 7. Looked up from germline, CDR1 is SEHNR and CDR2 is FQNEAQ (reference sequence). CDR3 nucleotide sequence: TGTGCCAGCAGCGGGGGACAGGGAGAGACCTACGAGCAGTACGTC. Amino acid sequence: CASSGGQGETYEQYV.

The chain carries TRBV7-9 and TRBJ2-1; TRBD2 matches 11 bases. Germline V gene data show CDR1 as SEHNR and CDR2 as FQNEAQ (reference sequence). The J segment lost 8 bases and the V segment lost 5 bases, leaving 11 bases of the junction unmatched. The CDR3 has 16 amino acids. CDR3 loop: CASSIHSGGANYEQFF. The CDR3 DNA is TGTGCCAGCAGCATCCATAGCGGGGGGGCCAACTATGAGCAGTTCTTC.

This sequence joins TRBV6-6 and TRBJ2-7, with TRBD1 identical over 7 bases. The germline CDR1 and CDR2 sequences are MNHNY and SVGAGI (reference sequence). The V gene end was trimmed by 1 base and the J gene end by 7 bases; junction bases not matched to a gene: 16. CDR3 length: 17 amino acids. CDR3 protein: CASSYYSPIRQGREQYV. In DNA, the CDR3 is TGTGCCAGCAGTTACTACTCACCCATTAGACAGGGTAGAGAGCAGTACGTC.

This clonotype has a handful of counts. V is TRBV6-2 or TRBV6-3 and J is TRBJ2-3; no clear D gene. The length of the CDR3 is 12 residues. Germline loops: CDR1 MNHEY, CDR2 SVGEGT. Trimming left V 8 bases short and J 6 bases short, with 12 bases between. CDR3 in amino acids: CASDTGYDTQYF. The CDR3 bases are TGTGCCAGCGATACGGGCTATGATACGCAGTATTTT.

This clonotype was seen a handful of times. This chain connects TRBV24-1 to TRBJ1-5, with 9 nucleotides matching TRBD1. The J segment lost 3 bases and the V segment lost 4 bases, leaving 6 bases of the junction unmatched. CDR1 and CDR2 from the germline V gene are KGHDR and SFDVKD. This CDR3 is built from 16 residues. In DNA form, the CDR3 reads TGTGCCACCAGTGACCTGACAGGGGGGCCCAATCAGCCCCAGCATTTT. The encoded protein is CATSDLTGGPNQPQHF.

The DNA of the CDR3 is TGTGCCAGCTCACGAGGGCAGGGCTTATCCTACAATGAGCAGTTCTTC. Its protein product is CASSRGQGLSYNEQFF. V and J are TRBV18 and TRBJ2-1; D might be TRBD1 or TRBD2, each matching 5 bases. The CDR3 has 16 residues. The germline V and J ends were trimmed by 4 bases and 1 base, with 14 bases remaining between them. Germline V CDR1 and CDR2: KGHSH, LQKENI. The complete variable domain, with remaining parts taken from reference TRBV18 and TRBJ2-1, reads NAGVMQNPRHLVRRRGQEARLRCSPMKGHSHVYWYRQLPEEGLKFMVYLQKENIIDESGMPKERFSAEFPKEGPSILRIQQVVRGDSAAYFCASSRGQGLSYNEQFFGPGTRLTVL.

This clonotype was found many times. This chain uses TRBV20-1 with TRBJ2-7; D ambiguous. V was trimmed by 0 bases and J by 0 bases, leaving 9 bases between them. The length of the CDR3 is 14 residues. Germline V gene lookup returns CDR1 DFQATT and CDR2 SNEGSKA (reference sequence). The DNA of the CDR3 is TGCAGTGCTAGAGACGCCGCGAGCTCCTACGAGCAGTACTTC. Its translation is CSARDAASSYEQYF.

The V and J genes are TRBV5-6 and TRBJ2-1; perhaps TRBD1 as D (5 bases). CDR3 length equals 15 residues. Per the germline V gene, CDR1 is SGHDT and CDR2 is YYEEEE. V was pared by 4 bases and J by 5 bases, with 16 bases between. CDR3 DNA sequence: TGTGCCAGCAGCCCTCCGGGCCAGGGAAACAATGAGCAGTTCTTC. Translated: CASSPPGQGNNEQFF.

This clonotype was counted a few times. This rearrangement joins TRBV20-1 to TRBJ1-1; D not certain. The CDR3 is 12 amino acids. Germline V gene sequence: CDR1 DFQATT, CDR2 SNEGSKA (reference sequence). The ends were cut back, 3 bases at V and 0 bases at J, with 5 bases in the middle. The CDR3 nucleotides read TGCAGTGCTAGTGCGGTGAACACTGAAGCTTTCTTT. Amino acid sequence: CSASAVNTEAFF.

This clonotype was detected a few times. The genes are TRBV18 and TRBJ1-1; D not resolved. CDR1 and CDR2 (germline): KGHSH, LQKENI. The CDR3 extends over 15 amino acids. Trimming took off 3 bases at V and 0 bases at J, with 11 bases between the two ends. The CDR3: CASSPGRHMNTEAFF. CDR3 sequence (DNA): TGTGCCAGCTCACCGGGCAGACACATGAACACTGAAGCTTTCTTT. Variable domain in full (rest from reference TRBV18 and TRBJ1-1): NAGVMQNPRHLVRRRGQEARLRCSPMKGHSHVYWYRQLPEEGLKFMVYLQKENIIDESGMPKERFSAEFPKEGPSILRIQQVVRGDSAAYFCASSPGRHMNTEAFFGQGTRLTVV.

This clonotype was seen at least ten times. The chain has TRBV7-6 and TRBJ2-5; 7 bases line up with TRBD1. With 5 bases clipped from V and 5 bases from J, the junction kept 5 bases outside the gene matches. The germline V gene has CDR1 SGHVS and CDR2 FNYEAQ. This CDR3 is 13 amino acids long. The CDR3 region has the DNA TGTGCCAGCAGCCGAGGGGGCGAGGAGACCCAGTACTTC. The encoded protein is CASSRGGEETQYF.

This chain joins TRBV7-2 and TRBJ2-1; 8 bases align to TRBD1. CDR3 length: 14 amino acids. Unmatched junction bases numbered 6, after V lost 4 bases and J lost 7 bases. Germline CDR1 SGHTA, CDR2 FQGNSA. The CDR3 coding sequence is TGTGCCAGCAGCTCCTCCGGACAGGGTAATGAGCAGTTCTTC. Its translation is CASSSSGQGNEQFF.

The DNA for the CDR3 is TGTGCCAGCAGCTTTAGAGGAGGGGCGCGGCTCGAAGAGACCCAGTACTTC. It translates to CASSFRGGARLEETQYF. The chain joins TRBV7-9 to TRBJ2-5; D possibly corresponds to TRBD2 (6 bases). V shed 3 bases and J shed 3 bases, with 20 bases lying between them. The CDR3 loop spans 17 amino acids. Germline V gene data show CDR1 as SEHNR and CDR2 as FQNEAQ (reference sequence).

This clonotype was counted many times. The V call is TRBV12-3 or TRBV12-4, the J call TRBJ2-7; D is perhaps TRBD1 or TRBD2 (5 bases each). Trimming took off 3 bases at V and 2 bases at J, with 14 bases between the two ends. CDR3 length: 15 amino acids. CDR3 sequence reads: CASSFYPGPPYEQYV. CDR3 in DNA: TGTGCCAGCAGTTTCTACCCGGGGCCGCCCTACGAGCAGTACGTC.

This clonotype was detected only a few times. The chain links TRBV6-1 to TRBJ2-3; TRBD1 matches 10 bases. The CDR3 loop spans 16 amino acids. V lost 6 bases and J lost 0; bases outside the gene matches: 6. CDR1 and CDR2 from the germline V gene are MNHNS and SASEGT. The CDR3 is CASSGRQGASTDTQYF. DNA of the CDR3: TGTGCCAGCAGCGGAAGACAGGGGGCGAGCACAGATACGCAGTATTTT.

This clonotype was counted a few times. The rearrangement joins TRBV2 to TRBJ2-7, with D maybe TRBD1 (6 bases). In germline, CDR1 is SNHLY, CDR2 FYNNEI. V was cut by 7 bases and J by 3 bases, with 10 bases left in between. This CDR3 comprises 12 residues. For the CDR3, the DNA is TGTGCCAGCACCAAACAGGGCTACGAGCAGTACTTC. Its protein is CASTKQGYEQYF. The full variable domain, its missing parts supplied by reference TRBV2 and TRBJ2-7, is EPEVTQTPSHQVTQMGQEVILRCVPISNHLYFYWYRQILGQKVEFLVSFYNNEISEKSEIFDDQFSVERPDGSNFTLKIRSTKLEDSAMYFCASTKQGYEQYFGPGTRLTVT.

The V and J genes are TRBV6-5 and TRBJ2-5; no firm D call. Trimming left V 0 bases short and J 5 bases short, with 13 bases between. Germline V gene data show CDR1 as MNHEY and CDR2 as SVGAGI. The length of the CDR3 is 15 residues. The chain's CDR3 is CASSYSRPIPETQYF. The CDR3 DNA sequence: TGTGCCAGCAGTTACTCGAGGCCCATCCCCGAGACCCAGTACTTC.

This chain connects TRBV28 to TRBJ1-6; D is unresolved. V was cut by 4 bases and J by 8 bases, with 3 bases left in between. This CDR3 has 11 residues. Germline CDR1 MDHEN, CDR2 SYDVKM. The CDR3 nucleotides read TGTGCCAGCAGTTCCCATTCACCCCTCCACTTT. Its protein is CASSSHSPLHF.

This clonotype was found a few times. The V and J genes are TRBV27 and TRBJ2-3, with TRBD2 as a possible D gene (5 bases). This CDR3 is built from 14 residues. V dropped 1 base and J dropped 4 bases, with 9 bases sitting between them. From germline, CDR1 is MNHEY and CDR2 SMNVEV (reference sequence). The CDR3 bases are TGTGCCAGCAGTTTATTGAGGGAAGCAGATACGCAGTATTTT. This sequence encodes CASSLLREADTQYF.